These 9 T cell receptor beta chains share one sample of origin, sequenced in a study of cytomegalovirus exposure and HLA in healthy donors (dated by TCRdb to the late 2010s). Receptor amplification or capture employed the immunoSEQ multiplex PCR assay. For the multiplex PCR, a mixture combining 60 forward primers for TCR Vbeta segments and 13 reverse primers for TCR Jbeta segments was used. This immuneACCESS table, as held by TCRdb, lists in-frame sequences with V and J called but not all clones. Of the missing ones, under half trace to an unresolved V gene in checked studies; the others have no known cause. The sample records some 140,000 clones, more than 70% of which are singletons. Clones ranked in the top ten supply roughly 5.3% of the sample. Source material: PBMCs. All receptors come from a middle-aged woman in good health and CMV-seropositive.

The V call is TRBV29-1, the J call TRBJ2-2; 9 nucleotides line up with TRBD2. The junction had 10 bases not matched to a gene; V was cut back by 4 bases and J by 7 bases. From germline, CDR1 is SQVTM and CDR2 ANQGSEA. This CDR3 is built from 15 residues. Here the CDR3 DNA reads TGCAGCGTTGTTCAAGCGGGAGGAGTGTACGGGGAGCTGTTTTTT. Translating gives CSVVQAGGVYGELFF.

The chain couples TRBV6-6 to TRBJ2-1, with a tentative D call TRBD2 (5 bases). The CDR3 runs 13 residues. Germline CDR1 MNHNY, CDR2 SVGAGI (reference sequence). Trimming took 9 bases from V and 6 from J, leaving 15 bases between them. CDR3 loop: CASSLIRGNEQFF. The CDR3 DNA sequence: TGTGCCAGTTCCCTTATCCGGGGCAATGAGCAGTTCTTC.

The chain links TRBV6-4 to TRBJ2-1; D possibly corresponds to TRBD1 (6 bases). This CDR3 has 20 amino acids. Germline V gene lookup returns CDR1 MRHNA and CDR2 SNTAGT. Trimming removed 7 bases at V and 6 bases at J, with 34 bases between. Here the CDR3 reads CASTKRRKDVTGRRTNEQFF. The DNA for the CDR3 is TGTGCCAGCACAAAGAGGAGGAAGGATGTAACAGGGCGAAGGACCAATGAGCAGTTCTTC.

This chain joins TRBV9 and TRBJ2-5, with TRBD1 identical over 9 bases. The junction had 9 bases not matched to a gene; V was cut back by 4 bases and J by 2 bases. Per the germline V gene, CDR1 is SGDLS and CDR2 is YYNGEE. The CDR3 contains 16 residues. DNA for the CDR3: TGTGCCAGCAGCTCAGAGGCGGGACAGGGTCAAGAGACCCAGTACTTC. Protein: CASSSEAGQGQETQYF.

This chain uses TRBV5-1 with TRBJ1-2; tentative D call: TRBD1 (5 bases). The CDR3 runs 13 residues. Trimming removed 4 bases from V and 9 bases from J, with 16 bases in between. The germline gives CDR1 SGHRS, CDR2 YFSETQ. The CDR3 is CASSPGYQGSYTF. The CDR3 DNA follows: TGCGCCAGCAGCCCAGGATATCAGGGAAGCTACACCTTC.

The chain links TRBV29-1 to TRBJ2-2; a weak D match, TRBD2 (6 bases). Germline CDR1 and CDR2: SQVTM and ANQGSEA. The CDR3 has 12 residues. Trimming left V 4 bases short and J 4 bases short, with 7 bases between. The CDR3 sequence: CSVVGGTGELFF. The CDR3 DNA reads TGCAGCGTTGTGGGGGGCACCGGGGAGCTGTTTTTT.

The chain employs TRBV6-5 and TRBJ1-1, with TRBD1 matching 7 bases. The ends lost 6 bases at V and 10 bases at J; junction bases unmatched: 14. The germline V gene has CDR1 MNHEY and CDR2 SVGAGI. CDR3 length: 14 amino acids. The CDR3 spells CASSPTDRAGVAFF. The CDR3 DNA reads as TGTGCCAGCAGCCCCACCGACAGGGCTGGGGTAGCTTTCTTT.

The chain couples TRBV28 to TRBJ2-3; possibly TRBD1 for D (6 bases). V was clipped by 10 bases and J by 4 bases, with 18 bases between them. This CDR3 region has 14 residues. Germline V gene sequence: CDR1 MDHEN, CDR2 SYDVKM. The CDR3 is CATFRDKPPDTQYF. CDR3 nucleotide sequence: TGTGCCACCTTCCGGGACAAACCACCAGATACGCAGTATTTT.

The gene calls are TRBV29-1 and TRBJ1-2; no definite D call. V was cut by 6 bases and J by 4 bases, with 18 bases left in between. CDR3 length: 14 amino acids. Germline CDR1 and CDR2: SQVTM and ANQGSEA. DNA for the CDR3: TGCAGCGTCCGGGAAATAGGTTCCGGCTATGGCTACACCTTC. Translation gives CSVREIGSGYGYTF.